The 17 T cell receptor beta chains below come from one sample, sequenced in a study of cytomegalovirus exposure and HLA in healthy donors. The PCR used 60 Vbeta and 13 Jbeta primers. Method: immunoSEQ multiplex PCR; TCRdb's copy keeps in-frame clones and lacks some. This sample yields 55,000 to 90,000 clones, of which roughly four fifths are seen a single time; around 6% belongs to the top ten. Material: PBMCs. These receptors all come from a man aged 50 or older in good health and CMV-seronegative.

This chain links TRBV5-6 with TRBJ1-2; D gene uncertain. The CDR3 runs 12 residues. Trimming shortened V by 6 bases and J by 12 bases, and 18 bases separated the two germline ends. Germline V gene sequence: CDR1 SGHDT, CDR2 YYEEEE. This chain's CDR3 is CASNPRVGKDTF. As DNA, the CDR3 is TGTGCCAGCAATCCTCGGGTCGGCAAGGACACCTTC.

The J gene is TRBJ1-2, the V gene TRBV6-6; 7 nucleotides line up with TRBD1. This CDR3 is built from 13 residues. Germline V gene data show CDR1 as MNHNY and CDR2 as SVGAGI (reference sequence). J gave up 7 bases and V 4 bases, and 6 bases lay outside the gene matches. As DNA, the CDR3 is TGTGCCAGCAGTTTAAAGACAGGGTCTGGCTACACCTTC. Its translation is CASSLKTGSGYTF.

The rearrangement uses TRBV19 and TRBJ2-1; 8 bases are shared with TRBD1. Germline V gene data show CDR1 as LNHDA and CDR2 as SQIVND (reference sequence). J was trimmed by 5 bases and V by 4 bases; bases with no gene match: 10. The CDR3 loop spans 16 amino acids. This CDR3 is CASSTYRTGYDNEQFF. The CDR3 coding sequence is TGTGCCAGTAGTACTTACCGGACAGGGTATGACAATGAGCAGTTCTTC.

The chain recombines TRBV27 with TRBJ2-6, with D uncertain. In germline, CDR1 is MNHEY, CDR2 SMNVEV (reference sequence). The CDR3 sequence is 14 residues long. The V gene lost 7 bases and the J gene lost 1 base, with 8 bases spanning the gap. The CDR3 DNA reads as TGTGCCAGCAAGGAGCAATCTGGGGCCAACGTCCTGACTTTC. The encoded protein is CASKEQSGANVLTF.

This chain links TRBV6-1 with TRBJ2-2, with D tentatively TRBD1 (6 bases). This CDR3 contains 15 residues. V was shortened by 2 bases and J by 6 bases, with 13 bases between the two germline ends. The germline V gene has CDR1 MNHNS and CDR2 SASEGT. The chain's CDR3 is CASSERGFGAGELFF. CDR3 nucleotides: TGTGCCAGCAGTGAAAGGGGGTTTGGAGCCGGGGAGCTGTTTTTT.

The chain combines TRBV30 with TRBJ1-1, with 8 bases aligning to TRBD1. Germline V gives CDR1 GTSNPN, CDR2 SVGIG (reference sequence). The junction had 4 bases not matched to a gene; V was cut back by 2 bases and J by 2 bases. This CDR3 spans 14 amino acids. The CDR3 here is CAWSRGTGNTEAFF. CDR3 bases: TGTGCCTGGAGTAGAGGGACAGGAAACACTGAAGCTTTCTTT.

CDR3 sequence reads: CASSFQGTIGETQYF. CDR3 sequence (DNA): TGTGCCAGCAGCTTCCAAGGGACTATAGGGGAGACCCAGTACTTC. V and J are TRBV7-3 and TRBJ2-5, with TRBD2 identical over 7 bases. The CDR3 extends over 15 amino acids. The V and J ends lost 3 bases and 5 bases, in that order; junction bases with no gene match: 9. CDR1 SGHTA and CDR2 FQGTGA come from the germline V gene.

The chain is built from TRBV4-1 and TRBJ2-3; D call uncertain. The CDR3 covers 15 residues. Trimming stripped 1 base from V and 4 bases from J, with 12 bases between. Germline CDR1 and CDR2: MGHRA and YSYEKL. The CDR3 DNA follows: TGCGCCAGCAGCCAAGTCCCCTCTCAGGCAGATACGCAGTATTTT. Its protein is CASSQVPSQADTQYF.

The V call is TRBV27, the J call TRBJ2-1; 11 bases are shared with TRBD2. The CDR3 consists of 15 residues. Losses at the gene ends were 5 bases for V and 5 bases for J; bases not matched to a gene: 5. CDR1 is MNHEY and CDR2 is SMNVEV in the germline V gene (reference sequence). CDR3 in DNA: TGTGCCAGCAGTACCATAGCGGGGGGGAACAATGAGCAGTTCTTC. The encoded protein is CASSTIAGGNNEQFF.

The rearrangement uses TRBV6-6 and TRBJ1-1, with D unresolved. Germline CDR1 MNHNY, CDR2 SVGAGI (reference sequence). V lost 6 bases to trimming and J lost 1 base, with 6 bases between them. This CDR3 spans 12 amino acids. The CDR3, as DNA: TGTGCCAGCAGGCACAGGAACACTGAAGCTTTCTTT. Translation: CASRHRNTEAFF.

V gene TRBV9 combines with J gene TRBJ2-5, with D unresolved. Germline CDR1 is SGDLS and CDR2 is YYNGEE. V shed 2 bases and J shed 1 base, with 6 bases lying between them. This CDR3 has 13 residues. The DNA for the CDR3 is TGTGCCAGCAGCGTGCGATTCCAAGAGACCCAGTACTTC. Translation: CASSVRFQETQYF.

The sample holds a few counts of this clone. This rearrangement joins TRBV10-2 to TRBJ1-2, with a weak D call TRBD1 (5 bases). CDR1 is WSHSY and CDR2 is SAAADI in the germline V gene. CDR3 length equals 13 residues. Trimming stripped 8 bases from V and 3 bases from J, with 13 bases between. The CDR3 is CASSGTGDYGYTF. CDR3 DNA: TGCGCCAGCTCGGGGACGGGGGACTATGGCTACACCTTC.

The V call is TRBV2, the J call TRBJ2-4, with D tentatively TRBD2 (5 bases). Germline values: CDR1 SNHLY, CDR2 FYNNEI. The CDR3 has 15 amino acids. V was shortened by 5 bases and J by 0 bases, with 11 bases between the two germline ends. The CDR3 nucleotides read TGTGCCAGCAGTAACCGGGCGGGAGCCAAAAACATTCAGTACTTC. Translated: CASSNRAGAKNIQYF.

This clone was seen only a few times. This chain joins TRBV5-8 and TRBJ2-2, with TRBD2 matching over 12 bases. Germline CDR1 is SGHTS and CDR2 is YDEGEE. V trimming: 7 bases; J trimming: 4 bases; junction bases outside the gene matches: 5. The length of the CDR3 is 15 residues. The CDR3 sequence: CASVRLAGVTGELFF. CDR3 coding DNA: TGTGCCAGCGTAAGACTAGCGGGGGTCACCGGGGAGCTGTTTTTT.

The chain joins TRBV6-5 to TRBJ1-1, with TRBD1 matching 9 bases. After removal of 6 bases from V and 1 base from J, the junction contained 3 bases not matched to a gene. Germline CDR1 is MNHEY and CDR2 is SVGAGI. The CDR3 runs 14 residues. The CDR3 protein is CASRPQGANTEAFF. CDR3 nucleotide sequence: TGTGCCAGCAGACCACAGGGGGCGAACACTGAAGCTTTCTTT.

The chain joins TRBV6-6 to TRBJ1-6; 7 bases fit TRBD1. The CDR3 runs 16 residues. CDR1 MNHNY and CDR2 SVGAGI come from the germline V gene (reference sequence). The V segment lost 5 bases and the J segment 7 bases; nucleotides outside the gene matches: 11. This chain's CDR3 is CASSRTTGTVNSPLHF. In DNA, the CDR3 is TGTGCCAGCAGTCGTACAACCGGGACAGTAAATTCACCCCTCCACTTT.

This clone was detected a few times. The V call is TRBV19, the J call TRBJ1-1; D may be TRBD1 (5 bases). The ends were cut back, 3 bases at V and 7 bases at J, with 9 bases in the middle. Germline assignment: CDR1 LNHDA and CDR2 SQIVND (reference sequence). The CDR3 is 12 residues long. This CDR3 reads CASSIPGVEAFF. The CDR3 nucleotides are TGTGCCAGTAGTATCCCGGGGGTTGAAGCTTTCTTT.